Listed below are T cell receptor beta chains from one sample, sequenced in a study of CXCR3-negative and CXCR3-positive naive CD8 T cells. TCRdb re-called the 5' RACE reads, yielding one record per CDR3 amino acid sequence without DNA. The table for this sample gives about 120,000 distinct CDR3 sequences. Sequencing was done on a sample of naive CXCR3+ CD8+ T cells from blood. The receptors derive from a human donor in good health. Some clones in this sample may be carry-over from other donors' samples. Both conserved end residues are part of each CDR3.

CDR3	V	J
CSARGLLAGGYNEQFF	TRBV20-1	TRBJ2-1
CSVATGGNEKLFF	TRBV29-1	TRBJ1-4
CASSQVFQRGGGEQFF	TRBV4-1	TRBJ2-1
CASSLVRDNQETQYF	TRBV7-6	TRBJ2-5
CASSLVRRGRSTDTQYF	TRBV11-2	TRBJ2-3
CASSYSPADEDYEQYF	TRBV5-6	TRBJ2-7
CSVEFKGHTYEQYF	TRBV29-1	TRBJ2-7
CASRQGQNTGELFF	TRBV7-9	TRBJ2-2
CASSLARRPDTQYF	TRBV7-9	TRBJ2-3
CASSQDSLAPPYNEQFF	TRBV3-1	TRBJ2-1
CASSLRISYEQYF	TRBV12-3/TRBV12-4	TRBJ2-7
CSGEGELPEQFF	TRBV29-1	TRBJ2-1
CASSQGGLEFPEQYF	TRBV4-1	TRBJ2-7
CASSLSRFGNTEAFF	TRBV7-9	TRBJ1-1